This TCR beta chain originates from a study of T cell changes during pregnancy in multiple sclerosis. CDR3 length equals 14 residues. J gave up 2 bases and V 7 bases, and 6 bases lay outside the gene matches. Germline V gene lookup returns CDR1 MGHDK and CDR2 SYGVNS. The table came from immunoSEQ multiplex PCR; TCRdb's copy has only in-frame clones and leaves some out. The table shows fewer than 95,000 clones, with 94% occurring only once. This clonotype was sampled from a female donor with multiple sclerosis, enrolled in a pregnancy study. Material: peripheral blood, obtained in the third trimester of pregnancy. The V gene is TRBV25-1, the J gene TRBJ1-2; 8 nucleotides match TRBD1. The CDR3 coding sequence is TGTGCCAGCAAAGGGGCAGGGGGCAACTATGGCTACACCTTC. It yields the protein CASKGAGGNYGYTF.